The 28 T cell receptor beta chains in this list originate from one sample, sequenced in a study of EBV T-cell therapy then PD-1 blockade in nasopharyngeal carcinoma. Noted treatment: AdE1-LMPpoly-expanded autologous EBV-specific T-cell therapy followed by anti-PD-1 nivolumab. No cognate antigen is known for these TCRs. The table came from immunoSEQ multiplex PCR; TCRdb's copy has only in-frame clones and leaves some out. The table records roughly 15,000 clones, 80% to 85% of them present only once. Sequenced material: CD8+ T cells from blood, taken around day 96 from a patient whose treatment included autologous EBV-specific T cells and nivolumab. The source of these receptors is a middle-aged man with nasopharyngeal carcinoma.

V is TRBV4-3 and J is TRBJ2-5; D may correspond to TRBD1 or TRBD2 (7 bases each). Germline loops: CDR1 LGHNA, CDR2 YSLEER. This CDR3 is 15 amino acids long. V was trimmed by 3 bases and J by 5 bases, leaving 16 bases between them. In DNA, the CDR3 is TGCGCCAGCAGCCAGACCGGGACAGCGGGGGAGACCCAGTACTTC. Amino acid sequence: CASSQTGTAGETQYF.

The rearrangement links TRBV11-3 to TRBJ2-1; TRBD1 aligns across 8 bases. The CDR3 runs 13 residues. V was pared by 5 bases and J by 7 bases, with 4 bases of the junction left unmatched. Germline V gene data show CDR1 as SGHNT and CDR2 as YENEEA. The chain's CDR3 is CASSLTGGNEQFF. Here the CDR3 DNA reads TGTGCCAGCAGCCTTACAGGGGGGAATGAGCAGTTCTTC.

The chain employs TRBV6-5 and TRBJ2-2, with 7 bases identical to TRBD1. The trim removed 6 bases at V and 3 bases at J, leaving 1 base unmatched. The V gene's germline CDR1 is MNHEY and CDR2 SVGAGI. The CDR3 is 13 residues long. The CDR3: CASRGTDTGELFF. CDR3 nucleotides: TGTGCCAGCAGGGGGACAGACACCGGGGAGCTGTTTTTT.

The chain links TRBV6-2 or TRBV6-3 to TRBJ1-2; D not resolved. The CDR3 totals 13 residues. From germline, CDR1 is MNHEY and CDR2 SVGEGT. V dropped 3 bases and J dropped 6 bases, with 11 bases sitting between them. DNA for the CDR3: TGTGCCAGCAGTTATCCAGAACTTCATGGCTACACCTTC. Its translation: CASSYPELHGYTF.

The count of this clone is one. The chain employs TRBV6-6 and TRBJ1-3; unclear D gene. This CDR3 is 11 amino acids long. The V gene lost 11 bases and the J gene lost 4 bases, with 9 bases spanning the gap. Germline V lookup: CDR1 MNHNY, CDR2 SVGAGI (reference sequence). The CDR3 DNA reads TGTGCCGTCAGAACCGGAAACACCATATATTTT. Protein: CAVRTGNTIYF.

This clone was counted only a few times. V and J are TRBV6-6 and TRBJ1-4; D ambiguous. V lost 0 bases, J lost 0 bases, and 5 bases lay in between. Germline loops: CDR1 MNHNY, CDR2 SVGAGI (reference sequence). There are 15 residues in the CDR3. CDR3 coding DNA: TGTGCCAGCAGTTACTCGGAAACAACTAATGAAAAACTGTTTTTT. Translation gives CASSYSETTNEKLFF.

The J gene is TRBJ2-2, the V gene TRBV28; 7 bases are shared with TRBD1. Germline V gives CDR1 MDHEN, CDR2 SYDVKM. This CDR3 spans 17 amino acids. The junction had 14 bases not matched to a gene; V was cut back by 5 bases and J by 5 bases. The CDR3 sequence: CASSPPPGTDGTGELFF. The CDR3 nucleotides read TGTGCCAGCAGTCCTCCCCCGGGGACAGATGGGACCGGGGAGCTGTTTTTT.

By sample share, this clone is medium-sized (0.01 to 0.1%). This sequence joins TRBV28 and TRBJ1-6, with D maybe TRBD1 (5 bases). The CDR3 runs to 14 residues. Trimming removed 6 bases at V and 7 bases at J, with 13 bases between. The germline V gene has CDR1 MDHEN and CDR2 SYDVKM. The CDR3 DNA reads TGTGCCAGCAGAAGACAGATCTTCAATTCACCCCTCCACTTT. This translates into CASRRQIFNSPLHF.

This clone was detected only once. The chain combines TRBV4-1 with TRBJ1-1; D is possibly TRBD1 (6 bases). The ends were cut back, 0 bases at V and 0 bases at J, with 8 bases in the middle. Germline V gene lookup returns CDR1 MGHRA and CDR2 YSYEKL. The CDR3 consists of 15 residues. CDR3 sequence reads: CASSQEGGLNTEAFF. The CDR3 DNA is TGCGCCAGCAGCCAAGAGGGGGGCCTGAACACTGAAGCTTTCTTT.

The rearrangement uses TRBV9 and TRBJ2-3; a possible D gene is TRBD1 (6 bases). The germline V gene has CDR1 SGDLS and CDR2 YYNGEE. V dropped 3 bases and J dropped 6 bases, with 17 bases sitting between them. This CDR3 region has 15 residues. Here the CDR3 DNA reads TGTGCCAGCAGCGCACGCCCTACGCAGGGGGATACGCAGTATTTT. Protein product: CASSARPTQGDTQYF.

The chain links TRBV2 to TRBJ2-1, with D tentatively TRBD1 (5 bases). This CDR3 is 15 amino acids long. V was pared by 4 bases and J by 5 bases, with 15 bases between. CDR1 SNHLY and CDR2 FYNNEI come from the germline V gene. CDR3 residues: CASSGPKGMNNEQFF. CDR3 coding DNA: TGTGCCAGCAGTGGCCCTAAGGGGATGAACAATGAGCAGTTCTTC.

The chain couples TRBV7-2 to TRBJ2-1; no definite D call. The V end was cut by 0 bases, the J end by 3 bases, with 15 bases between. The CDR3 has 17 amino acids. Germline V gene data show CDR1 as SGHTA and CDR2 as FQGNSA. The CDR3 loop reads CASSLAPISSGYNEQFF. CDR3 coding DNA: TGTGCCAGCAGCTTAGCACCGATAAGCTCTGGCTACAATGAGCAGTTCTTC.

This clone was counted a few times. The chain employs TRBV6-5 and TRBJ1-5, with a possible D match to TRBD1 (5 bases). The CDR3 has 15 residues. The germline gives CDR1 MNHEY, CDR2 SVGAGI. Trimming stripped 4 bases from V and 6 bases from J, with 16 bases between. The CDR3 sequence is CASSSLLGGAQPQHF. The DNA for the CDR3 is TGTGCCAGCAGTTCCCTACTTGGTGGGGCTCAGCCCCAGCATTTT.

The chain combines TRBV9 with TRBJ1-1; maybe TRBD1 (5 bases). From germline, CDR1 is SGDLS and CDR2 YYNGEE. V lost 0 bases, J lost 4 bases, and 10 bases lay in between. The CDR3 runs 14 residues. CDR3 residues: CASSVARGGTEAFF. The DNA of the CDR3 is TGTGCCAGCAGCGTAGCGAGGGGCGGCACTGAAGCTTTCTTT. Together with reference TRBV9 and TRBJ1-1, the CDR3 gives the full variable domain: DSGVTQTPKHLITATGQRVTLRCSPRSGDLSVYWYQQSLDQGLQFLIQYYNGEERAKGNILERFSAQQFPDLHSELNLSSLELGDSALYFCASSVARGGTEAFFGQGTRLTVV.

This clone occurred once. This sequence joins TRBV9 and TRBJ2-3; tentative D call: TRBD2 (6 bases). Germline loops: CDR1 SGDLS, CDR2 YYNGEE. This CDR3 is built from 16 residues. Trimming took off 0 bases at V and 4 bases at J, with 15 bases between the two ends. The CDR3 DNA reads as TGTGCCAGCAGCGTAGCGGGGGTCGGTGGCGCAGATACGCAGTATTTT. Residues: CASSVAGVGGADTQYF.

V and J are TRBV5-5 and TRBJ2-1, with 11 bases fitting TRBD1. The J segment lost 3 bases and the V segment lost 4 bases, leaving 6 bases of the junction unmatched. The CDR3 covers 16 residues. The V gene's germline CDR1 is SGHKS and CDR2 YYEKEE (reference sequence). The CDR3 nucleotides read TGTGCCAGCAGCCTCCGGGGACAGGGGGTCTACAATGAGCAGTTCTTC. Amino acid sequence: CASSLRGQGVYNEQFF.

Remarks on this clone: One end of the junction varies from germline; a read error may be responsible. The chain combines TRBV13 with TRBJ2-5; D call uncertain. The CDR3 runs to 12 residues. The V gene's germline CDR1 is PRHDT and CDR2 FYEKMQ (reference sequence). CDR3 nucleotide sequence: TGTGCCAGCAGCCTAGGGCCAGGGACCCAGTACTTC. Translation gives CASSLGPGTQYF.

This clone was counted once. The chain combines TRBV7-2 with TRBJ1-5; 10 bases map to TRBD1. Germline V gives CDR1 SGHTA, CDR2 FQGNSA. The ends lost 5 bases at V and 5 bases at J; junction bases unmatched: 6. The CDR3 loop spans 15 amino acids. CDR3 sequence: CASSRGQGFDQPQHF. The CDR3, as DNA: TGTGCCAGCAGCCGGGGACAGGGGTTTGATCAGCCCCAGCATTTT.

The V gene is TRBV5-6, the J gene TRBJ1-4, with a tentative D call TRBD1 (6 bases). The CDR3 is made up of 15 amino acids. V dropped 4 bases and J dropped 10 bases, with 20 bases sitting between them. Germline CDR1 and CDR2: SGHDT and YYEEEE. CDR3 protein: CASSRTQGGALKLFF. The CDR3 DNA sequence: TGTGCCAGCAGCCGAACACAGGGCGGGGCCCTAAAACTGTTTTTT.

This clone was detected only once. V gene TRBV9 combines with J gene TRBJ1-6; weak D call: TRBD1 (6 bases). CDR1 is SGDLS, CDR2 YYNGEE, per germline. The V gene lost 0 bases and the J gene lost 12 bases, with 13 bases spanning the gap. The CDR3 is made up of 14 amino acids. CDR3 loop: CASSVDGGRRPLHF. The CDR3 DNA reads TGTGCCAGCAGCGTAGACGGGGGGCGAAGACCCCTCCACTTT.

The chain links TRBV13 to TRBJ2-7; no firm D call. The CDR3 length is 13 residues. Germline lookup yields CDR1 PRHDT and CDR2 FYEKMQ (reference sequence). V gave up 5 bases and J gave up 2 bases, with 10 bases separating them. CDR3: CASSNDGTYEQYF. The DNA of the CDR3 is TGTGCCAGCAGCAACGACGGAACCTACGAGCAGTACTTC.

In this sample, this clone turned up once. V and J are TRBV24-1 and TRBJ1-2, with 12 bases aligning to TRBD1. The germline V gene has CDR1 KGHDR and CDR2 SFDVKD. Trimming took 2 bases from V and 5 from J; bases not matched to a gene: 2. The CDR3 runs to 15 residues. The CDR3 nucleotides read TGTGCCACCAGTGATTGGGACAGGGGGCATTATGGCTACACCTTC. It codes for CATSDWDRGHYGYTF.

This rearrangement joins TRBV29-1 to TRBJ2-7; D is undetermined. Per the germline V gene, CDR1 is SQVTM and CDR2 is ANQGSEA. Trimming removed 5 bases from V and 1 base from J, with 6 bases in between. CDR3 length equals 11 residues. The CDR3 nucleotides are TGCAGCGTTTTGGGATCCTACGAGCAGTACTTC. Translation gives CSVLGSYEQYF.

V and J are TRBV6-5 and TRBJ1-5; no reliable D call. Germline loops: CDR1 MNHEY, CDR2 SVGAGI. Trimming pared 6 bases from V and 0 bases from J, leaving 9 bases between. The CDR3 extends over 14 amino acids. DNA of the CDR3: TGTGCCAGCAGGGGTAGTTATAGCAATCAGCCCCAGCATTTT. This sequence encodes CASRGSYSNQPQHF.

J is TRBJ1-5 and V is TRBV28, with TRBD1 matching 12 bases. V dropped 3 bases and J dropped 9; count of bases not matched to a gene: 3. Germline CDR1 MDHEN, CDR2 SYDVKM. The CDR3 length is 14 residues. The CDR3, as DNA: TGTGCCAGCAGTTTTGGGACAGGGGGCCTGCCCCAGCATTTT. Its protein product is CASSFGTGGLPQHF.

This clone has just a few counts. The CDR3 sequence: CASSPSTGELFF. CDR3 nucleotides: TGTGCCAGCAGCCCCTCGACCGGGGAGCTGTTTTTT. V is TRBV7-8 and J is TRBJ2-2; no clear D. Germline loops: CDR1 SGHVS, CDR2 FQNEAQ. The germline V and J ends were trimmed by 5 bases and 5 bases, with 6 bases remaining between them. The CDR3 has 12 amino acids.

For the CDR3, the DNA is TGTGCCAGCAGCCCCCTTCTTGGGAACATTCAGTACTTC. Translated, it gives CASSPLLGNIQYF. The chain joins TRBV14 to TRBJ2-4; D uncertain. Trimming left V 4 bases short and J 7 bases short, with 11 bases between. The CDR3 is made up of 13 amino acids. The germline gives CDR1 SGHDN, CDR2 FVKESK.

The rearrangement joins TRBV5-4 to TRBJ2-7, with D possibly being TRBD2 (5 bases). This CDR3 spans 13 amino acids. The V end lost 0 bases, the J end lost 3 bases, and 7 bases lay between the germline ends. Germline V gene data show CDR1 as SGHNT and CDR2 as YYREEE (reference sequence). CDR3 sequence: CASSLGTGYEQYF. For the CDR3, the DNA is TGTGCCAGCAGCTTGGGGACTGGCTACGAGCAGTACTTC.